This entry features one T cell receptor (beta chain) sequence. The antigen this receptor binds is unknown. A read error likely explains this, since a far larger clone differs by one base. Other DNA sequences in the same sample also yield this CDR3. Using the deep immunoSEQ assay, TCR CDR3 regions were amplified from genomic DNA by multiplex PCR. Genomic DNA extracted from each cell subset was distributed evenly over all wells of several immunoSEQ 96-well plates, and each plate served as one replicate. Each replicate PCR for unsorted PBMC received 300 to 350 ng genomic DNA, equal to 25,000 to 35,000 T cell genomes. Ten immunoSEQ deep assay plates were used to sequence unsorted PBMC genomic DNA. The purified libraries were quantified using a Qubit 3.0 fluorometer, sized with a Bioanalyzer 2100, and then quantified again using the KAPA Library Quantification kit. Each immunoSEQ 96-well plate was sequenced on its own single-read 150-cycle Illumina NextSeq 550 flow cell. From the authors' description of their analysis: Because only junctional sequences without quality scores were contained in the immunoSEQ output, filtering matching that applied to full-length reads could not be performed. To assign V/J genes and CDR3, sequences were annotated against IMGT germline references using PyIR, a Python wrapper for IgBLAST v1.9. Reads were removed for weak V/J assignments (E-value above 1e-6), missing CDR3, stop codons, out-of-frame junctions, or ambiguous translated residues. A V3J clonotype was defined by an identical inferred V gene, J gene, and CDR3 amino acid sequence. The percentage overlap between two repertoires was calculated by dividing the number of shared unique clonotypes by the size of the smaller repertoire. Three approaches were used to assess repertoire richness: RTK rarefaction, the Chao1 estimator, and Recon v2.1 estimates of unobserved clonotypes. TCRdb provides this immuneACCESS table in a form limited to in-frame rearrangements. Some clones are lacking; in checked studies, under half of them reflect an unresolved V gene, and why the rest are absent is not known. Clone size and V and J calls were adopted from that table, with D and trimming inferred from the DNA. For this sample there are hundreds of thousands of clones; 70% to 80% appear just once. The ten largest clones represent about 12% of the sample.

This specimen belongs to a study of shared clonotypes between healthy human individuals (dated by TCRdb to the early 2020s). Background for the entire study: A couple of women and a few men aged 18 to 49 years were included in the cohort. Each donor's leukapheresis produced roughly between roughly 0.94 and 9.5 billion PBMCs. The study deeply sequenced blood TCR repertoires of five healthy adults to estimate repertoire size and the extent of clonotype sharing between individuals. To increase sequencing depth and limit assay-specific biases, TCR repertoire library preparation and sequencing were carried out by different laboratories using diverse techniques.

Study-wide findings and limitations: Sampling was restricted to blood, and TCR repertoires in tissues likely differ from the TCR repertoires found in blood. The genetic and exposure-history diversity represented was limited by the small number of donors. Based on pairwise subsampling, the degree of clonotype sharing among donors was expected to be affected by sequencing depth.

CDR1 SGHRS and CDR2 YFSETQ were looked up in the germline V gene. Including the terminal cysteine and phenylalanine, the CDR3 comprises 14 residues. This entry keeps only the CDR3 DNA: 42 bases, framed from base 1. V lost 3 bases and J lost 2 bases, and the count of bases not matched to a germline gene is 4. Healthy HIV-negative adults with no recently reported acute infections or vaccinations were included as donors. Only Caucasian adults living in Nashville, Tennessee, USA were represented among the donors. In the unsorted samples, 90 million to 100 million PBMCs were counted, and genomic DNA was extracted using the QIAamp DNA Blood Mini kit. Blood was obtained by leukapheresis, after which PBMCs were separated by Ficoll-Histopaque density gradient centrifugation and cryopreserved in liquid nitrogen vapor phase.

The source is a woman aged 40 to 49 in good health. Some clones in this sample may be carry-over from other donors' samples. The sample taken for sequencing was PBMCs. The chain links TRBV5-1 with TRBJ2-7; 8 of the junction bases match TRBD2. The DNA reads TGCGCCAGCAGCTCTTCCGGGGGGGCCTACGAGCAGTACTTC. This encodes CASSSSGGAYEQYF.